Below, 23 T cell receptor beta chains from the same sample are listed, as sequenced in a study of T cell responses to AZD1222 COVID-19 vaccine. Only in-frame clones appear in the TCRdb table, and some are missing; sequencing was by immunoSEQ multiplex PCR. Of about 190,000 clones listed, approximately 90% are singletons. Sequences were derived from peripheral blood, sampled on day 0 of AZD1222 vaccination. These receptors all come from an adult in good health.

CDR3 amino acids: CASSPGLAGDYEQYF. CDR3 bases: TGTGCCAGCTCACCGGGACTAGCGGGAGACTACGAGCAGTACTTC. The chain uses TRBV18 and TRBJ2-7, with TRBD2 matching 14 bases. The V and J ends lost 3 bases and 3 bases, in that order; junction bases with no gene match: 1. The germline gives CDR1 KGHSH, CDR2 LQKENI. CDR3 length: 15 residues.

The sample holds one count of this clone. This sequence joins TRBV5-4 and TRBJ2-3; D is perhaps TRBD1 (5 bases). Deletions cut 0 bases from V and 0 bases from J, with 23 bases between. The CDR3 covers 20 residues. The germline gives CDR1 SGHNT, CDR2 YYREEE (reference sequence). The CDR3 here is CASSLDPGFKSATSTDTQYF. The DNA of the CDR3 is TGTGCCAGCAGCTTGGATCCAGGGTTTAAGTCGGCGACTAGCACAGATACGCAGTATTTT. Supplemented by reference TRBV5-4 and TRBJ2-3, the full variable domain reads ETGVTQSPTHLIKTRGQQVTLRCSSQSGHNTVSWYQQALGQGPQFIFQYYREEENGRGNFPPRFSGLQFPNYSSELNVNALELDDSALYLCASSLDPGFKSATSTDTQYFGPGTRLTVL.

This rearrangement joins TRBV7-8 to TRBJ2-5; D gene ambiguous. The CDR3 has 16 amino acids. V was cut by 1 base and J by 1 base, with 13 bases left in between. The germline V gene encodes CDR1 SGHVS and CDR2 FQNEAQ. The CDR3 nucleotides are TGTGCCAGCAGCTTAGGCGCATCTGGCGGCCAAGAGACCCAGTACTTC. Its protein is CASSLGASGGQETQYF.

The chain joins TRBV19 to TRBJ2-7; 10 nucleotides agree with TRBD2. The germline V gene has CDR1 LNHDA and CDR2 SQIVND (reference sequence). V shed 3 bases, J shed 6 bases, and the junction held 11 bases outside the gene matches. CDR3 length: 16 residues. CDR3 residues: CASSMIASGSLSEQYF. The CDR3 DNA reads as TGTGCCAGTAGTATGATCGCTAGCGGGAGTTTGTCCGAGCAGTACTTC.

The CDR3 DNA is TGTGCCACCAGCAGAGAGGGGACAGGCCCCTACGAGCAGTACTTC. Amino acids: CATSREGTGPYEQYF. This chain connects TRBV15 to TRBJ2-7; 8 bases align to TRBD1. The trim removed 0 bases at V and 2 bases at J, leaving 3 bases unmatched. CDR1 and CDR2 (germline): LNHNV, YYDKDF (reference sequence). The CDR3 is 15 amino acids.

The V and J genes are TRBV5-1 and TRBJ2-3; either TRBD1 or TRBD2 may supply D (5 bases each). This CDR3 has 12 residues. Germline V gene lookup returns CDR1 SGHRS and CDR2 YFSETQ. V was pared by 7 bases and J by 8 bases, with 14 bases between. Here the CDR3 reads CASSAGSRTQYF. For the CDR3, the DNA is TGCGCCAGCTCCGCAGGGAGTCGTACGCAGTATTTT.

The chain recombines TRBV7-6 with TRBJ1-5; 8 bases are shared with TRBD1. This CDR3 is built from 15 residues. J lost 5 bases, V lost 5 bases, and 8 bases had no gene match. The germline V gene encodes CDR1 SGHVS and CDR2 FNYEAQ. CDR3 in amino acids: CASSPRTGLDQPQHF. CDR3 coding DNA: TGTGCCAGCAGCCCCAGGACAGGGCTTGATCAGCCCCAGCATTTT.

The chain uses TRBV11-2 and TRBJ2-7; D perhaps matches TRBD2 (5 bases). The ends were cut back, 2 bases at V and 7 bases at J, with 15 bases in the middle. In germline, CDR1 is SGHAT, CDR2 FQNNGV. The CDR3 loop spans 14 amino acids. CDR3 bases: TGTGCCAGCAGCTTAATTTCTCCCTCGGGAGAGCAGTACTTC. Amino acid sequence: CASSLISPSGEQYF.

The chain links TRBV7-2 to TRBJ2-7; D unresolved. This CDR3 contains 15 residues. Per the germline V gene, CDR1 is SGHTA and CDR2 is FQGNSA. V was clipped by 3 bases and J by 0 bases, with 12 bases between them. The DNA of the CDR3 is TGTGCCAGCAGCTTCTCCGGATTGAACTCCTACGAGCAGTACTTC. The encoded protein is CASSFSGLNSYEQYF.

The chain employs TRBV4-2 and TRBJ1-2; D gene ambiguous. Germline CDR1 LGHNA, CDR2 YNFKEQ. V was cut by 3 bases and J by 4 bases, with 12 bases left in between. CDR3 size: 14 residues. CDR3 sequence (DNA): TGTGCCAGCAGCCAGGCCGGGCCCCTCTATGGCTACACCTTC. Its translation is CASSQAGPLYGYTF.

This chain connects TRBV23-1 to TRBJ1-6; TRBD1 might be the D (5 bases). TRBV23-1 is sorted into the ORF group, with uncertain function. This CDR3 comprises 17 residues. Trimming removed 1 base at V and 5 bases at J, with 15 bases between. CDR3 in DNA: TGCGCCAGCAGTCAATATGGACACCCCAAGGATAATTCACCCCTCCACTTT. It yields the protein CASSQYGHPKDNSPLHF.

The chain combines TRBV4-3 with TRBJ1-2; 8 nucleotides line up with TRBD1. V dropped 0 bases and J dropped 3; count of bases not matched to a gene: 15. This CDR3 spans 19 amino acids. CDR1 is LGHNA, CDR2 YSLEER, per germline. In nucleotides, the CDR3 is TGCGCCAGCAGCCAAGATAAATCGAAGAACAGGGGGACCTACTATGGCTACACCTTC. Amino acid sequence: CASSQDKSKNRGTYYGYTF.

This clone was seen only once. The rearrangement links TRBV7-6 to TRBJ2-2, with D possibly being TRBD1 (5 bases). V lost 1 base and J lost 2, with 11 bases in between. This CDR3 is built from 16 residues. Germline V CDR1 and CDR2: SGHVS, FNYEAQ. The CDR3 region has the DNA TGTGCCAGCAGCTTAGGTATAGGGGTCAACACCGGGGAGCTGTTTTTT. This translates into CASSLGIGVNTGELFF. Supplemented by reference TRBV7-6 and TRBJ2-2, the full variable domain reads GAGVSQSPRYKVTKRGQDVALRCDPISGHVSLYWYRQALGQGPEFLTYFNYEAQQDKSGLPNDRFSAERPEGSISTLTIQRTEQRDSAMYRCASSLGIGVNTGELFFGEGSRLTVL.

This chain joins TRBV4-1 and TRBJ2-1; 9 nucleotides agree with TRBD1. The trim removed 6 bases at V and 4 bases at J, leaving 10 bases unmatched. The germline CDR1 and CDR2 sequences are MGHRA and YSYEKL. CDR3 length: 16 amino acids. The CDR3 DNA sequence: TGCGCCAGCAGGACCTGGACAGGGGAAGAGTACAATGAGCAGTTCTTC. Protein sequence: CASRTWTGEEYNEQFF.

The chain has TRBV27 and TRBJ2-1; D unclear. The V gene's germline CDR1 is MNHEY and CDR2 SMNVEV (reference sequence). Deletions cut 0 bases from V and 1 base from J, with 10 bases between. The CDR3 loop spans 16 amino acids. CDR3 loop: CASSLSGVFSYNEQFF. CDR3 in DNA: TGTGCCAGCAGTTTATCTGGGGTGTTTTCCTACAATGAGCAGTTCTTC.

The V and J genes are TRBV11-2 and TRBJ2-5, with 15 bases lining up with TRBD2. CDR3 length: 16 amino acids. Germline lookup yields CDR1 SGHAT and CDR2 FQNNGV. Losses at the gene ends were 1 base for V and 7 bases for J; bases not matched to a gene: 4. CDR3 in DNA: TGTGCCAGCAGCTTAGGTGTGGGACTAGCGGGAGGGACCCAGTACTTC. This sequence encodes CASSLGVGLAGGTQYF.

This clone showed up just once. The CDR3 coding sequence is TGTGCCAGCAGTGAATCGGGGACAGGGAGAGCTGAAGCTTTCTTT. Protein product: CASSESGTGRAEAFF. This chain joins TRBV25-1 and TRBJ1-1; TRBD1 matches at 9 bases. This CDR3 comprises 15 residues. With 1 base clipped from V and 6 bases from J, the junction kept 6 bases outside the gene matches. Germline CDR1 reads MGHDK; CDR2 reads SYGVNS.

The V call is TRBV7-9, the J call TRBJ2-1; 8 bases fit TRBD1. CDR1 SEHNR and CDR2 FQNEAQ come from the germline V gene (reference sequence). This CDR3 has 15 residues. V dropped 5 bases and J dropped 2; count of bases not matched to a gene: 5. The CDR3: CASSLRQGTYNEQFF. CDR3 sequence (DNA): TGTGCCAGCAGCCTCCGACAGGGGACCTACAATGAGCAGTTCTTC.

The chain has TRBV12-2 and TRBJ2-1; TRBD2 is the table's D call, not checked against the DNA. TRBV12-2 counts as a pseudogene. This CDR3 comprises 16 residues. The DNA of the CDR3 is TGTGCAAGTCGCTTGGCCGGGACTAGCGGTTACAATGAGCAGTTCTTC. It codes for CASRLAGTSGYNEQFF.

This chain connects TRBV7-9 to TRBJ2-3; a weak D match, TRBD2 (6 bases). Germline values: CDR1 SEHNR, CDR2 FQNEAQ (reference sequence). Trimming removed 5 bases at V and 1 base at J, with 10 bases between. The length of the CDR3 is 14 residues. CDR3 loop: CASSVSGGTDTQYF. The CDR3 bases are TGTGCCAGCAGCGTGTCGGGAGGCACAGATACGCAGTATTTT.

The V call is TRBV6-5, the J call TRBJ1-2, with 8 bases fitting TRBD1. V lost 9 bases to trimming and J lost 2 bases; unmatched junction nucleotides: 8. This CDR3 spans 14 amino acids. Germline V gene lookup returns CDR1 MNHEY and CDR2 SVGAGI. CDR3: CASGQGSFNYGYTF. The CDR3 bases are TGTGCCAGTGGACAGGGCTCCTTCAACTATGGCTACACCTTC.

The chain is built from TRBV2 and TRBJ1-6, with D uncertain. V lost 2 bases and J lost 0, with 11 bases in between. CDR3 size: 17 residues. Germline values: CDR1 SNHLY, CDR2 FYNNEI. CDR3 loop: CASSEMGRSSYNSPLHF. The CDR3 bases are TGTGCCAGCAGTGAAATGGGGAGGAGCTCCTATAATTCACCCCTCCACTTT.

V and J are TRBV5-1 and TRBJ1-4; D uncertain. The CDR3 contains 15 residues. Germline CDR1 SGHRS, CDR2 YFSETQ. Trimming took off 0 bases at V and 8 bases at J, with 14 bases between the two ends. Here the CDR3 reads CASSLDGRSGEKLFF. CDR3 DNA: TGCGCCAGCAGCTTGGATGGTCGTTCGGGGGAAAAACTGTTTTTT.